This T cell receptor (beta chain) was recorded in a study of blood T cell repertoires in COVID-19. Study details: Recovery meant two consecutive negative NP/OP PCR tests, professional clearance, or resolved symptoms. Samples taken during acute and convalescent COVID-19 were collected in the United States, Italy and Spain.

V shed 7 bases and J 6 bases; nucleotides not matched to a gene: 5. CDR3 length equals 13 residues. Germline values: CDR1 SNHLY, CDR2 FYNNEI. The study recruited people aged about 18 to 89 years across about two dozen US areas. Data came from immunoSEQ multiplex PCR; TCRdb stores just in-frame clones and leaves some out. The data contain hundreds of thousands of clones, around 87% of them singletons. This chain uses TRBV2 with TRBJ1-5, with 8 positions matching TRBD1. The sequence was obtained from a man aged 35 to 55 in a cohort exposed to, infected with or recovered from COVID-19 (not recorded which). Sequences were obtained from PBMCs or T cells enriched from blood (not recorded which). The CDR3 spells CASTSGGGQPQHF. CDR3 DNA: TGTGCCAGCACCTCAGGGGGCGGTCAGCCCCAGCATTTT.